This T cell receptor beta chain was retrieved from a study of cytomegalovirus exposure and HLA in healthy donors. Study at large: The early release's HLA-typed donors yielded 65 million to 85 million unique TCRs.

It was with 60 Vbeta and 13 Jbeta primers that the PCR ran. Generated by immunoSEQ multiplex PCR, the TCRdb table keeps only in-frame clones and is missing some. The top ten hold around 3.9% of the sample, which has about 110,000 clones, around 62% seen once. Remarks on this clone: Its antigen remains unidentified.

From germline, CDR1 is SEHNR and CDR2 FQNEAQ (reference sequence). The CDR3 is 12 residues long. Deletions cut 1 base from V and 5 bases from J, with 6 bases between. Donors consisted of healthy bone marrow donors. Notes on the study in general: TCR beta chains associated with HLA were, in a later analysis, more clonally expanded than equally common others. V- and J-gene trimming of TCR beta was linked (in a later analysis) to a missense DCLRE1C variant.

Sequencing was performed on PBMCs. The rearrangement links TRBV7-9 to TRBJ2-7; the D gene is possibly TRBD2 (6 bases). The sequence was collected from a young man in good health and CMV-seropositive. The CDR3 DNA reads as TGTGCCAGCAGCTTAGGGGGGGACGAGCAGTACTTC. This encodes CASSLGGDEQYF.